This T cell receptor (beta chain) was profiled in a study of siplizumab effects on memory and regulatory T cells. Notes on this clone: The antigen is undetermined.

Generated by immunoSEQ multiplex PCR, the TCRdb table keeps only in-frame clones and is missing some. The table includes some 100,000 clones, around 92% detected once. The CDR3 spans 15 residues. In germline, CDR1 is KGHSY, CDR2 FQNENV. The J segment lost 7 bases and the V segment lost 0 bases, leaving 6 bases of the junction unmatched. Study results and caveats: Siplizumab caused a significant drop in alloreactive sequences traceable to unstimulated CD4+ memory cells. The study did not confirm that proliferating Tregs from siplizumab cultures were suppressive. Both greater diversity than memory cells and a major contribution to the alloresponse seemed to characterize naive T cells. Assignment to unstimulated subsets succeeded for only a minor fraction of the alloreactive clones.

Sequencing input: Tregs sorted from blood. The rearrangement links TRBV16 to TRBJ2-1; 7 nucleotides line up with TRBD2. This sequence originates from a human donor in good health. The CDR3 DNA sequence: TGTGCCAGCAGCCAATCCTCGGGGGGAAGAAATGAGCAGTTCTTC. Its translation: CASSQSSGGRNEQFF.